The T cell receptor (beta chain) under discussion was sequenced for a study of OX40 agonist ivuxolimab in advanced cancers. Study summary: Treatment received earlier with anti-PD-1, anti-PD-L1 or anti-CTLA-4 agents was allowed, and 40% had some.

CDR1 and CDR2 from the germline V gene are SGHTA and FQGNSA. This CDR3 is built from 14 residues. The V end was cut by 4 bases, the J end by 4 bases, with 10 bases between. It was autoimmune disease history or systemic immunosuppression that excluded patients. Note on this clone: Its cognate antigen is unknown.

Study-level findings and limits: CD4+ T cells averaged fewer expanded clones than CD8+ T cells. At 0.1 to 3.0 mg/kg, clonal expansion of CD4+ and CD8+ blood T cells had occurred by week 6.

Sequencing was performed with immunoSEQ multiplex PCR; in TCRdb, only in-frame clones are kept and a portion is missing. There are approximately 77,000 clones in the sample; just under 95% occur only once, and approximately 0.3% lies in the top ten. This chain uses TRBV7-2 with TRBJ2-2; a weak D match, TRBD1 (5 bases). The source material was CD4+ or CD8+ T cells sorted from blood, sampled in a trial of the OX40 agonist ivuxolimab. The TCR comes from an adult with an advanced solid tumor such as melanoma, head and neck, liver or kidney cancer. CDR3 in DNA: TGTGCCAGCAGCTCACAGGTCACCACCGGGGAGCTGTTTTTT. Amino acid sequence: CASSSQVTTGELFF.